This record covers a single T cell receptor (beta chain). The germline V gene has CDR1 SEHNR and CDR2 FQNEAQ (reference sequence). The V segment lost 4 bases and the J segment 8 bases; nucleotides outside the gene matches: 8. The CDR3 loop spans 14 amino acids. These data originate in a study of CD8 T cells in Susac syndrome. Random hexamers were used to reverse transcribe the RNA input (about 0.5 to 1 ug). Multiplex immunoSEQ PCR targeted 54 Vbeta and 13 Jbeta TCR beta segments. One entry per CDR3 protein results from TCRdb running MiXCR on the immunoSEQ multiplex PCR reads. The sample includes approximately 120,000 distinct CDR3 sequences, about 95% of them seen just once.

The sequencing sample was made of CD8+ T cells from PBMCs. J is TRBJ1-2 and V is TRBV7-9; TRBD1 agrees at 9 bases. This receptor was obtained from a human donor with Susac syndrome. This chain's CDR3 is CASSSSGTGSGYTF. CDR3 DNA sequence: TGTGCCAGCAGCTCCTCCGGGACAGGGAGCGGCTACACCTTC.